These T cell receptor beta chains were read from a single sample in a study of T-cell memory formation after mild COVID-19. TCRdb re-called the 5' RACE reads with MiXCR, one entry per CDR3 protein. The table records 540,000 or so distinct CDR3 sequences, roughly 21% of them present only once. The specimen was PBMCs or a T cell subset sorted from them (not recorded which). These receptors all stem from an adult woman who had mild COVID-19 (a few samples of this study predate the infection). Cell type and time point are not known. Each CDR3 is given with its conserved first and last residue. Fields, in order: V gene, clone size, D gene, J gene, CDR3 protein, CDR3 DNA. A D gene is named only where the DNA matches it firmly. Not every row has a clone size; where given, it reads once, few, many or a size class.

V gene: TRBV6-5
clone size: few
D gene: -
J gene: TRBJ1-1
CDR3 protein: CASSYSFTAETEAFF
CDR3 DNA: TGTGCCAGCAGTTACTCCTTTACGGCGGAGACTGAAGCTTTCTTT

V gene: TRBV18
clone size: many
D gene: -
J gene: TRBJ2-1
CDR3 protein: CASSPPHGGNNGEQFF
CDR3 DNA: TGTGCCAGCTCACCACCGCACGGAGGCAACAACGGTGAGCAGTTCTTC

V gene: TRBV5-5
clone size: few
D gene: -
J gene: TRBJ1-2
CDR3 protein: CASSLDNSYGYTF
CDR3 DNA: TGTGCCAGCAGTTTAGATAACAGCTATGGCTACACCTTC

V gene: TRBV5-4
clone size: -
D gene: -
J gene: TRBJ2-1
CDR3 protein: CASSFEAESYNEQFF
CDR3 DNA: TGTGCCAGCAGCTTTGAGGCGGAGTCCTACAATGAGCAGTTCTTC

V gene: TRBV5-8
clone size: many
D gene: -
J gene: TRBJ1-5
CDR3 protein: CASSLAGAAGQPQHF
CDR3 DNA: TGTGCCAGCAGCTTGGCCGGGGCAGCCGGACAGCCCCAGCATTTT

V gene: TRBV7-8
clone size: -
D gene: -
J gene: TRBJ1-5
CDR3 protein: CASSARLPVKTNQPQHF
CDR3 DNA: TGTGCCAGCAGCGCCCGTCTTCCCGTGAAGACAAATCAGCCCCAGCATTTT

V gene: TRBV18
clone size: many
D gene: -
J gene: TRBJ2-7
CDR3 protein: CASSPGGLEQYF
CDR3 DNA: TGTGCCAGCTCACCAGGAGGGCTAGAGCAGTACTTC

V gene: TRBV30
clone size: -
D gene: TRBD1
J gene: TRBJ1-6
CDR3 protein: CAWDRTGNSPLHF
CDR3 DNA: TGTGCCTGGGACCGGACAGGGAATTCACCCCTCCACTTT

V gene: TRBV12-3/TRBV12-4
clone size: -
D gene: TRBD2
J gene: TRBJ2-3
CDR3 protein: CASSAGGLPDTQYF
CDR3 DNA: TGTGCCAGCAGTGCGGGGGGGCTCCCAGATACGCAGTATTTT

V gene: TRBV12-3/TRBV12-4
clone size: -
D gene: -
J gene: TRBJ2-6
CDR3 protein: CASSLWLDSSGRRGANVLTF
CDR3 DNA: TGTGCCAGCAGTTTGTGGCTAGACAGTTCTGGGAGACGAGGGGCCAACGTCCTGACTTTC

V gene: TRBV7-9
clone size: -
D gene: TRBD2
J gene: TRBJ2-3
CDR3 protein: CASSLSGTSAGTDTQYF
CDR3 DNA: TGTGCCAGCAGCTTATCCGGGACTAGCGCGGGCACAGATACGCAGTATTTT

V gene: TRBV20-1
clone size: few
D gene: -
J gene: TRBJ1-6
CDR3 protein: CSASPLRGRNSPLHF
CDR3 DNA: TGCAGTGCTAGCCCCCTCAGGGGTAGGAATTCACCCCTCCACTTT

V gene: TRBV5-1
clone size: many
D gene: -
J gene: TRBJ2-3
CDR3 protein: CASSLAPGGDTQYF
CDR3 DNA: TGCGCCAGCAGCTTGGCCCCCGGAGGAGATACGCAGTATTTT

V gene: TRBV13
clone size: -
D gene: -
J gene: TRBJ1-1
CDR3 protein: CASSTRGDMNTEAFF
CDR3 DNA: TGTGCCAGCAGCACCCGCGGGGACATGAACACTGAAGCTTTCTTT

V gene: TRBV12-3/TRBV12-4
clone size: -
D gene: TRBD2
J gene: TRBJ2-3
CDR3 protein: CASSHGTSGDTQYF
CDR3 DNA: TGTGCCAGCAGTCACGGGACTAGCGGAGATACGCAGTATTTT

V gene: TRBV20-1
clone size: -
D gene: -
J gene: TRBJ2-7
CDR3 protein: CSARDLGNEQYF
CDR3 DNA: TGCAGTGCTAGAGATTTGGGGAACGAGCAGTACTTC

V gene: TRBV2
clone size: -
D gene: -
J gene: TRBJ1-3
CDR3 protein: CASSESSFSGNTIYF
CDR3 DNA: TGTGCCAGCAGTGAATCGTCGTTCTCTGGAAACACCATATATTTT

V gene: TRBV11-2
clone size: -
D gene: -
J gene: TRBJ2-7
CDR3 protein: CASRPAFGGFYEQYF
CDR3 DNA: TGTGCCAGCAGGCCGGCTTTCGGGGGATTCTACGAGCAGTACTTC

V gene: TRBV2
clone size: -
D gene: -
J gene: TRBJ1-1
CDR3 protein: CASSVSPSGEAFF
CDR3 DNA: TGTGCCAGCAGTGTGAGTCCGTCAGGTGAAGCTTTCTTT

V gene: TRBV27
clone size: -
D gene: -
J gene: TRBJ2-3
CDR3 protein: CASSFYQGATDTQYF
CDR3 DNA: TGTGCCAGCAGTTTTTACCAGGGTGCGACAGATACGCAGTATTTT

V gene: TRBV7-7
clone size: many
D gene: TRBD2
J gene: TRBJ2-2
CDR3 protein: CASSLSGGGTGELFF
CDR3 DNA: TGTGCCAGCAGCCTAAGCGGGGGAGGTACCGGGGAGCTGTTTTTT

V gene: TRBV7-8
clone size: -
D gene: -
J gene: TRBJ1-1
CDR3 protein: CASSSREGITEAFF
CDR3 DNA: TGTGCCAGCAGCTCCCGTGAAGGGATCACTGAAGCTTTCTTT

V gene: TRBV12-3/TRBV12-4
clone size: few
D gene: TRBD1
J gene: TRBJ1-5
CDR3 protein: CASRGQGAGQPQHF
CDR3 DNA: TGTGCCAGCAGAGGACAGGGGGCTGGGCAGCCCCAGCATTTT

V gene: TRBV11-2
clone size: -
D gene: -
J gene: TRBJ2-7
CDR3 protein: CASSFMGTEAYEQYF
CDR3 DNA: TGTGCCAGCAGCTTTATGGGGACGGAGGCCTACGAGCAGTACTTC

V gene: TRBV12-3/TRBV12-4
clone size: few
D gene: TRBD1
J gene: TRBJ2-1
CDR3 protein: CASSSLDRANEQFF
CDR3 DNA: TGTGCCAGCAGTTCACTGGACAGGGCGAATGAGCAGTTCTTC

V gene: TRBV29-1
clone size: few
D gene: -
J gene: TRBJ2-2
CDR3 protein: CSVESRGKDTGELFF
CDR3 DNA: TGCAGCGTTGAATCCAGGGGAAAGGACACCGGGGAGCTGTTTTTT

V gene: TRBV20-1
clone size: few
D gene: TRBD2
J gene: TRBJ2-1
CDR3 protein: CSAREPSGGGDEQFF
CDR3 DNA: TGCAGTGCTAGAGAGCCTAGCGGGGGGGGCGATGAGCAGTTCTTC

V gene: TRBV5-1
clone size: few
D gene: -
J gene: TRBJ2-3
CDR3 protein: CASSIDGGADTQYF
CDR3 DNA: TGCGCCAGCAGCATCGATGGGGGGGCCGATACGCAGTATTTT

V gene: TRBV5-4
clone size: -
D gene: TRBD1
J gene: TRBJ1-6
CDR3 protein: CASSLVGQITDNSPLHF
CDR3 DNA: TGTGCCAGCAGCTTGGTGGGACAGATAACCGATAATTCACCCCTCCACTTT

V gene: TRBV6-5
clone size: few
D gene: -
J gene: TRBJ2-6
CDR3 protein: CASSYVRGGANVLTF
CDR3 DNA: TGTGCCAGCAGCTACGTCCGGGGGGGGGCCAACGTCCTGACTTTC

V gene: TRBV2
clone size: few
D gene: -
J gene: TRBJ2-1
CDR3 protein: CASRSFEQFF
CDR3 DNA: TGTGCCAGCAGGTCATTTGAGCAGTTCTTC

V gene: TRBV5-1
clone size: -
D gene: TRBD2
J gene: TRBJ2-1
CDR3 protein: CASSTTSGSLAEQFF
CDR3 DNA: TGCGCCAGCAGCACGACTAGCGGGAGTCTCGCTGAGCAGTTCTTC

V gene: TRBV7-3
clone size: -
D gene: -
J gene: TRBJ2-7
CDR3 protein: CASSLDSGAAGEQYF
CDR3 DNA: TGTGCCAGCAGCTTAGATTCGGGAGCTGCTGGCGAGCAGTACTTC

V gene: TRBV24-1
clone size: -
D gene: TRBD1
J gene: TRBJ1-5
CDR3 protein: CATSPGQHYQPQHF
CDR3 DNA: TGTGCCACCAGCCCGGGACAGCACTATCAGCCCCAGCATTTT

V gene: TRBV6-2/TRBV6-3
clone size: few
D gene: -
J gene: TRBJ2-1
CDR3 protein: CASSRGGAGYNEQFF
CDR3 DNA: TGTGCCAGCAGTCGCGGCGGGGCGGGGTACAATGAGCAGTTCTTC

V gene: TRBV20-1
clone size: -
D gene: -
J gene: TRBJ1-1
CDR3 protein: CSATGAANTEAFF
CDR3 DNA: TGCAGTGCTACCGGGGCAGCAAACACTGAAGCTTTCTTT

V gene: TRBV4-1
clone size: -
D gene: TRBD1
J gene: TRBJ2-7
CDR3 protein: CASSQGQGGREQYF
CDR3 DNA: TGCGCCAGCAGCCAGGGACAGGGGGGTCGGGAGCAGTACTTC

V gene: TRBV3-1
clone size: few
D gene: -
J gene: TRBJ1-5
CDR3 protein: CASSQVGGKQPQHF
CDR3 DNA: TGTGCCAGCAGCCAGGTGGGAGGTAAACAGCCCCAGCATTTT

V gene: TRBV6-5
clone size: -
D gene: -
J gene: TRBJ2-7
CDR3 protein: CASSASRGGEQYF
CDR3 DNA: TGTGCCAGCAGTGCATCCAGGGGAGGCGAGCAGTACTTC

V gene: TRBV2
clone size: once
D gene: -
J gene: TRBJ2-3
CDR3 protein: CASSDEQIPDTQYF
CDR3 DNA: TGTGCCAGCAGTGATGAACAGATCCCAGATACGCAGTATTTT

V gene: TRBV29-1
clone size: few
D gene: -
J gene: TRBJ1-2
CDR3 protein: CSVGTGPQGYTF
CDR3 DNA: TGCAGCGTTGGAACCGGACCGCAGGGCTACACCTTC

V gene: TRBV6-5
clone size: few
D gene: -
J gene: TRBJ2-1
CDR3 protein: CASKGDTEQFF
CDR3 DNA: TGTGCCAGCAAAGGGGACACTGAGCAGTTCTTC

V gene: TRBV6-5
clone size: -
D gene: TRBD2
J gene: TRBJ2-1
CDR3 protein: CASSGGVSSYNEQFF
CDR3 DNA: TGTGCCAGCAGTGGGGGGGTTAGCTCCTACAATGAGCAGTTCTTC

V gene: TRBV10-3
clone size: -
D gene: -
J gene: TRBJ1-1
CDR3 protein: CAISDTGSPRTEAFF
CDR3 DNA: TGTGCCATCAGTGACACAGGGAGTCCCCGAACTGAAGCTTTCTTT

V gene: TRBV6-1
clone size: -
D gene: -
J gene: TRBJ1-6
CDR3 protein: CASSERGGLDSPLHF
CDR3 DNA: TGTGCCAGCAGTGAAAGGGGGGGGCTGGATTCACCCCTCCACTTT

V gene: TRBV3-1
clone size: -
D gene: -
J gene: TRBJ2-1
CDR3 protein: CASRTSSSYNEQFF
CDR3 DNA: TGTGCCAGCAGGACTTCCTCCTCCTACAATGAGCAGTTCTTC